The 10 T cell receptor beta chains listed next were all sequenced from one sample in a study of identifying expanded T cells in peripheral blood. The assay was immunoSEQ multiplex PCR, and TCRdb's table has in-frame clones only and misses some. The table includes 75,000 to 90,000 clones, roughly 86% detected once. Sequencing was done on a sample of blood. The origin of the receptors is a person aged 18 to 75 in good health.

The chain is built from TRBV19 and TRBJ1-1; D remains ambiguous. Per the germline V gene, CDR1 is LNHDA and CDR2 is SQIVND (reference sequence). Trimming cost V 5 bases and J 1 base, with 5 bases left between them. The CDR3 has 12 amino acids. In DNA, the CDR3 is TGTGCCAGTAGTTTCGGGAACACTGAAGCTTTCTTT. Its translation: CASSFGNTEAFF.

The V gene is TRBV7-8, the J gene TRBJ1-5; no reliable D call. Germline-derived CDR1 and CDR2 are SGHVS and FQNEAQ. The CDR3 is made up of 17 amino acids. V dropped 5 bases and J dropped 4 bases, with 21 bases sitting between them. CDR3 DNA: TGTGCCAGCAGCCCGACGTGGGTCGATTGGTCGAATCAGCCCCAGCATTTT. It is translated as CASSPTWVDWSNQPQHF.

The J gene is TRBJ2-2, the V gene TRBV30; 8 nucleotides match TRBD1. J was trimmed by 3 bases and V by 7 bases; bases with no gene match: 7. The germline V gene has CDR1 GTSNPN and CDR2 SVGIG (reference sequence). This CDR3 region has 14 residues. The CDR3 is CAFRGRFDTGELFF. The CDR3, as DNA: TGTGCCTTCAGGGGGCGCTTCGACACCGGGGAGCTGTTTTTT.

This chain joins TRBV7-3 and TRBJ2-1; 8 bases are a match to TRBD2. Germline CDR1 reads SGHTA; CDR2 reads FQGTGA. V shed 5 bases, J shed 8 bases, and the junction held 11 bases outside the gene matches. The CDR3 sequence is 15 residues long. CDR3 DNA: TGTGCCAGCAGCCCGGGACTAGGCTTCAATGATGAGCAGTTCTTC. Translated: CASSPGLGFNDEQFF.

The genes are TRBV5-3 and TRBJ2-5; 10 bases map to TRBD2. TRBV5-3 carries the ORF label, with uncertain function. The CDR3 length is 17 residues. The junction had 9 bases not matched to a gene; V was cut back by 4 bases and J by 0 bases. Written as DNA, the CDR3 is TGTGCCAGAAGCCCCAGGACTAGCGGACGGTACCAAGAGACCCAGTACTTC. Encoded protein: CARSPRTSGRYQETQYF.

V is TRBV28 and J is TRBJ1-2; perhaps TRBD1 as D (5 bases). The V gene's germline CDR1 is MDHEN and CDR2 SYDVKM. Deletions cut 6 bases from V and 4 bases from J, with 21 bases between. The CDR3 extends over 16 amino acids. The CDR3 sequence is CASSPGLGAGIYGYTF. Here the CDR3 DNA reads TGTGCCAGCAGCCCAGGACTTGGCGCAGGGATCTATGGCTACACCTTC.

The V and J genes are TRBV28 and TRBJ2-1; the D gene is possibly TRBD2 (7 bases). Germline loops: CDR1 MDHEN, CDR2 SYDVKM. This CDR3 comprises 15 residues. Trimming left V 5 bases short and J 5 bases short, with 16 bases between. In DNA, the CDR3 is TGTGCCAGCAGTGGGGGGCGGGAGAGGGACAATGAGCAGTTCTTC. It encodes CASSGGRERDNEQFF.

The chain has TRBV23-1 and TRBJ1-1; D not resolved. TRBV23-1 counts as an open reading frame of uncertain function. The CDR3 spans 17 residues. Trimming cost V 0 bases and J 7 bases, with 21 bases left between them. DNA of the CDR3: TGCGCCAGCAGTCAATCGAGGCGTCAGGAGATCTACCTTGAAGCTTTCTTT. It specifies CASSQSRRQEIYLEAFF.

The V and J genes are TRBV18 and TRBJ2-5; 10 nucleotides match TRBD1. The germline CDR1 and CDR2 sequences are KGHSH and LQKENI. Trimming cost V 2 bases and J 3 bases; bases outside gene matches: 9. This CDR3 has 17 residues. CDR3 nucleotides: TGTGCCAGCTCACCAGCCGTCGGGGACAGGGGTAAAGAGACCCAGTACTTC. It translates to CASSPAVGDRGKETQYF.

V is TRBV19 and J is TRBJ2-7; either TRBD1 or TRBD2 may fit D (5 bases each). Between the trimmed V and J ends, which lost 5 bases and 5 bases, there was a span of 22 bases. Germline CDR1 is LNHDA and CDR2 is SQIVND (reference sequence). This CDR3 has 16 residues. CDR3 region: CASSPRGVAGLDEQYF. CDR3 bases: TGTGCCAGTAGTCCTCGAGGGGTAGCCGGGCTCGACGAGCAGTACTTC.